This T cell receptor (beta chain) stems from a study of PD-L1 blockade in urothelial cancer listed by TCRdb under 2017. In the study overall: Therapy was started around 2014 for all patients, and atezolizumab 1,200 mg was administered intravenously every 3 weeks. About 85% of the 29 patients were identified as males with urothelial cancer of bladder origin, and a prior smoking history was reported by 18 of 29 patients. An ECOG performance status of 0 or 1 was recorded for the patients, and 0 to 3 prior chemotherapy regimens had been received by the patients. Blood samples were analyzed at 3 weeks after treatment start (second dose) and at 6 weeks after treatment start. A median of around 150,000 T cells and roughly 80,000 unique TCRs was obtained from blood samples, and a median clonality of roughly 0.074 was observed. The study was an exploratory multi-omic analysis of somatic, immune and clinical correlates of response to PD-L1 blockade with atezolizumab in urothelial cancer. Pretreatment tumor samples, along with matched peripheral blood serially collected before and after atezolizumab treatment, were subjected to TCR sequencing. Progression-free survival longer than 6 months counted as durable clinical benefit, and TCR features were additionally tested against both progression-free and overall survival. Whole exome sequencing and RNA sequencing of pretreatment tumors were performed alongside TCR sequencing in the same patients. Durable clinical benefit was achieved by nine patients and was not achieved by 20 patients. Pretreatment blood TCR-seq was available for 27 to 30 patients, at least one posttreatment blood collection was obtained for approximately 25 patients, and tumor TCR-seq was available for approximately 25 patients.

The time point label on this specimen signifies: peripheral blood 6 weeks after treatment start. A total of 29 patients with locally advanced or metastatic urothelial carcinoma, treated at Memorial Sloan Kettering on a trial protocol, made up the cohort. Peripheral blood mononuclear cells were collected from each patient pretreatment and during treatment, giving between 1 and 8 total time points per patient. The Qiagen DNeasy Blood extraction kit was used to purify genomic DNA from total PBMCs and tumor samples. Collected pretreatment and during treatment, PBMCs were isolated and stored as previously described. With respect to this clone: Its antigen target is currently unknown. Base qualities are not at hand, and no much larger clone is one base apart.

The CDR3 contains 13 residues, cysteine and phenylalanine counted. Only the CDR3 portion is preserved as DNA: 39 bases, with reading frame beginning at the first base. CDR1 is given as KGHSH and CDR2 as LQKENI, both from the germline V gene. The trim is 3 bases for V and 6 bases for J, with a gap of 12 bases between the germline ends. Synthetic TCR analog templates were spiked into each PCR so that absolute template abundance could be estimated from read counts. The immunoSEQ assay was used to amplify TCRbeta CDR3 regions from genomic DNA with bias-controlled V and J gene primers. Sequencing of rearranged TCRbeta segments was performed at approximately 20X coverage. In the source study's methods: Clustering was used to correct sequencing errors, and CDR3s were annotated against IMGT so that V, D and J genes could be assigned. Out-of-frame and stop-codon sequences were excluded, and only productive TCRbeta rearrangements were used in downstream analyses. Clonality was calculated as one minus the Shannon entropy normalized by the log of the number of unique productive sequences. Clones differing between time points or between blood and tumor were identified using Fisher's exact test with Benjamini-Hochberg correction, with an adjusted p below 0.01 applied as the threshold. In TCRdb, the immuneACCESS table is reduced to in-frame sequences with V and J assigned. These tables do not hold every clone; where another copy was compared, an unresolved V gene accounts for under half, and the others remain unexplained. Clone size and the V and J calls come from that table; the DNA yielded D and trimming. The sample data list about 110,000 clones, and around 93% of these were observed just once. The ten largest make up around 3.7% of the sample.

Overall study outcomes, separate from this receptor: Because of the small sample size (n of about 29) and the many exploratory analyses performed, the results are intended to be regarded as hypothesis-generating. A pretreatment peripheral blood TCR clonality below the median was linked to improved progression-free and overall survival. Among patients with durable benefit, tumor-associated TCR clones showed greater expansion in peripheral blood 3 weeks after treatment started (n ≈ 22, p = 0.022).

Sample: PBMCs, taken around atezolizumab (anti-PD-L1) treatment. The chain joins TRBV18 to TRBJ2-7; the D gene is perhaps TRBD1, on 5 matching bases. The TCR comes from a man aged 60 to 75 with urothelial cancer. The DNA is TGTGCCAGCTCACCTTCCAGGGAAGTCGAGCAGTACTTC. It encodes CASSPSREVEQYF.